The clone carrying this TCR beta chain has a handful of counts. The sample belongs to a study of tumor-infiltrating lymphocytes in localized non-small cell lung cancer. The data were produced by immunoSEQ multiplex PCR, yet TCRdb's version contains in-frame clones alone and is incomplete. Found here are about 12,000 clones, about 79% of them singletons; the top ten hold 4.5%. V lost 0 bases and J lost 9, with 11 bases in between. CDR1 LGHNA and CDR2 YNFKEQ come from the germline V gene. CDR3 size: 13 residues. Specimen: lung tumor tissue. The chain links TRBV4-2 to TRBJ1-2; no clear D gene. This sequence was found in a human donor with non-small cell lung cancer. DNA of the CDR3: TGTGCCAGCAGCCAAGATAACCGGGATAGCTACACCTTC. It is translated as CASSQDNRDSYTF.